These 17 T cell receptor beta chains were all obtained from the same sample, sequenced in a study of shared clonotypes between healthy human individuals. Measured with immunoSEQ multiplex PCR; TCRdb has only the in-frame clones, and not every one. The sample lists roughly 1,600,000 clones; around 98.5% were seen once. The sequencing input was naive CD4+ T cells sorted from blood. The subset: CD45RA+ positively selected. These receptors were collected from a man younger than 40 in good health.

The chain links TRBV11-2 to TRBJ2-2; no clear D gene. This CDR3 comprises 13 residues. Germline loops: CDR1 SGHAT, CDR2 FQNNGV. V was pared by 3 bases and J by 6 bases, with 8 bases between. The CDR3 coding sequence is TGTGCCAGCAGCTTCTTTGGTCCCGGGGAGCTGTTTTTT. Its translation is CASSFFGPGELFF.

The chain combines TRBV7-9 with TRBJ2-5; D possibly matches TRBD1 or TRBD2 (5 bases each). This CDR3 has 17 amino acids. V lost 2 bases and J 0 bases, leaving 16 bases between the germline ends. Per germline, CDR1 SEHNR and CDR2 FQNEAQ (reference sequence). The CDR3 loop reads CASSLLGAPSYQETQYF. DNA of the CDR3: TGTGCCAGCAGCTTACTCGGGGCTCCATCCTACCAAGAGACCCAGTACTTC. Using reference TRBV7-9 and TRBJ2-5 for the parts outside the CDR3, the full variable domain is DTGVSQNPRHKITKRGQNVTFRCDPISEHNRLYWYRQTLGQGPEFLTYFQNEAQLEKSRLLSDRFSAERPKGSFSTLEIQRTEQGDSAMYLCASSLLGAPSYQETQYFGPGTRLLVL.

This chain links TRBV7-3 with TRBJ2-3, with 8 bases that match TRBD2. Unmatched junction bases numbered 9, after V lost 3 bases and J lost 4 bases. This CDR3 region has 16 residues. Germline V gene sequence: CDR1 SGHTA, CDR2 FQGTGA. The CDR3 DNA reads TGTGCCAGCAGCTTGGGCGGGGCGGGAGGTGCAGATACGCAGTATTTT. Amino acid sequence: CASSLGGAGGADTQYF.

V is TRBV14 and J is TRBJ1-1; D is uncertain. Germline CDR1 is SGHDN and CDR2 is FVKESK. Deletions cut 6 bases from V and 4 bases from J, with 12 bases between. The CDR3 has 13 residues. This CDR3 reads CASSLFSGTEAFF. The CDR3 nucleotides read TGTGCCAGCAGTTTATTCAGTGGCACTGAAGCTTTCTTT.

This chain uses TRBV9 with TRBJ2-1, with 14 bases matching TRBD2. The CDR3 contains 16 residues. The germline CDR1 and CDR2 sequences are SGDLS and YYNGEE. With 3 bases clipped from V and 1 base from J, the junction kept 0 bases outside the gene matches. The CDR3 reads CASSGTSGRSYNEQFF. Here the CDR3 DNA reads TGTGCCAGCAGCGGGACTAGCGGGAGGTCCTACAATGAGCAGTTCTTC.

The rearrangement joins TRBV5-6 to TRBJ2-3; D gene unclear. This CDR3 is built from 12 residues. Germline loops: CDR1 SGHDT, CDR2 YYEEEE. Trimming left V 6 bases short and J 6 bases short, with 11 bases between. DNA of the CDR3: TGTGCCAGCAAGTATAGTGAGGATACGCAGTATTTT. The encoded protein is CASKYSEDTQYF.

The chain recombines TRBV18 with TRBJ2-7; D could derive from TRBD1 or TRBD2 (6 bases each). V lost 3 bases and J lost 5, with 14 bases in between. CDR3 length: 14 amino acids. CDR1 and CDR2 (germline): KGHSH, LQKENI. Written as DNA, the CDR3 is TGTGCCAGCTCACCCTGGGGTGGGGGGCACGAGCAGTACTTC. It specifies CASSPWGGGHEQYF.

This chain joins TRBV15 and TRBJ1-2; D ambiguous. V lost 3 bases and J lost 3, with 11 bases in between. Germline V gene sequence: CDR1 LNHNV, CDR2 YYDKDF (reference sequence). The CDR3 consists of 14 residues. This CDR3 is CATSSDPPYYGYTF. For the CDR3, the DNA is TGTGCCACCAGCAGCGATCCCCCGTACTATGGCTACACCTTC.

The chain employs TRBV19 and TRBJ2-1; 8 bases fit TRBD1. V gave up 5 bases and J gave up 3 bases; unmatched junction bases: 6. Germline V CDR1 and CDR2: LNHDA, SQIVND (reference sequence). The CDR3 loop spans 15 amino acids. The CDR3 DNA sequence: TGTGCCAGTAGTGCGACCGGGACAGGCTACAATGAGCAGTTCTTC. Translation gives CASSATGTGYNEQFF.

V gene TRBV5-4 combines with J gene TRBJ2-1; TRBD2 might be the D (6 bases). Germline loops: CDR1 SGHNT, CDR2 YYREEE (reference sequence). Trimming cost V 2 bases and J 3 bases, with 12 bases left between them. The CDR3 is 15 amino acids. CDR3 protein: CASSLIRGDYNEQFF. Written as DNA, the CDR3 is TGTGCCAGCAGCTTAATCCGCGGGGACTACAATGAGCAGTTCTTC. Using reference TRBV5-4 and TRBJ2-1 for the parts outside the CDR3, the full variable domain is ETGVTQSPTHLIKTRGQQVTLRCSSQSGHNTVSWYQQALGQGPQFIFQYYREEENGRGNFPPRFSGLQFPNYSSELNVNALELDDSALYLCASSLIRGDYNEQFFGPGTRLTVL.

The V and J genes are TRBV15 and TRBJ2-5; no definite D call. The CDR3 sequence is 13 residues long. Germline values: CDR1 LNHNV, CDR2 YYDKDF (reference sequence). V dropped 7 bases and J dropped 3 bases, with 12 bases sitting between them. The CDR3 DNA reads TGTGCCACCACCTCTCAGCTCAAAGAGACCCAGTACTTC. It translates to CATTSQLKETQYF.

This chain's CDR3 is CASSQEASGEQFF. In DNA, the CDR3 is TGCGCCAGCAGCCAAGAGGCAAGCGGTGAGCAGTTCTTC. J is TRBJ2-1 and V is TRBV4-3, with D maybe TRBD2 (5 bases). The V end was cut by 0 bases, the J end by 9 bases, with 9 bases between. CDR3 length: 13 amino acids. Germline assignment: CDR1 LGHNA and CDR2 YSLEER.

The V and J genes are TRBV6-6 and TRBJ2-3; 8 positions match TRBD2. CDR1 and CDR2 (germline): MNHNY, SVGAGI (reference sequence). This CDR3 contains 15 residues. Trimming took 4 bases from V and 4 from J; bases not matched to a gene: 7. For the CDR3, the DNA is TGTGCCAGCAGTTCCGGGAGGGCCGGGGCAGATACGCAGTATTTT. Translated, it gives CASSSGRAGADTQYF.

The chain recombines TRBV7-9 with TRBJ2-2; D is unresolved. Per the germline V gene, CDR1 is SEHNR and CDR2 is FQNEAQ (reference sequence). This CDR3 has 14 residues. V lost 2 bases, J lost 0 bases, and 4 bases lay in between. Here the CDR3 DNA reads TGTGCCAGCAGCTTAACAGCGAACACCGGGGAGCTGTTTTTT. Its protein is CASSLTANTGELFF.

CDR3: CASSQEWSGGYTEAFF. Written as DNA, the CDR3 is TGTGCCAGCAGCCAAGAATGGAGTGGGGGTTACACTGAAGCTTTCTTT. The rearrangement uses TRBV4-2 and TRBJ1-1, with D possibly matching TRBD1 (5 bases). CDR1 is LGHNA, CDR2 YNFKEQ, per germline. CDR3 length: 16 amino acids. Trimming left V 0 bases short and J 3 bases short, with 14 bases between.

This sequence joins TRBV6-5 and TRBJ2-5, with D perhaps being TRBD1 or TRBD2 (5 bases each). V lost 2 bases and J lost 4, with 17 bases in between. Germline CDR1 MNHEY, CDR2 SVGAGI. The CDR3 is 16 amino acids. Written as DNA, the CDR3 is TGTGCCAGCAGTTACCGTGGGTCTGTTGGGGGAGAGACCCAGTACTTC. Protein product: CASSYRGSVGGETQYF.

The CDR3 nucleotides are TGTGCCAGCAGCTACGCTGGACTAGCGGGTTACGAGCAGTACTTC. Protein product: CASSYAGLAGYEQYF. J is TRBJ2-7 and V is TRBV7-9; TRBD2 aligns across 11 bases. The germline V gene encodes CDR1 SEHNR and CDR2 FQNEAQ (reference sequence). The trim removed 4 bases at V and 4 bases at J, leaving 6 bases unmatched. This CDR3 contains 15 residues.